This TCR beta chain appears in the sequencing data of a study of blood T cell repertoires in COVID-19. Turning to the study itself: PBMCs, B-cell-depleted T cells, or T cells provided the cDNA or gDNA that made up the material.

Ages ranged from about 18 to 100 years, with residence in 20 to 30 US areas. CDR3 length: 12 amino acids. Germline assignment: CDR1 MRHNA and CDR2 SNTAGT. V dropped 6 bases and J dropped 10; count of bases not matched to a gene: 7. Profiling relied on immunoSEQ multiplex PCR, and the TCRdb table lists in-frame clones only, not all of them. The sample holds fewer than 450,000 clones, 90% seen once. J is TRBJ1-1 and V is TRBV6-4; 8 nucleotides line up with TRBD1. The sequencing sample was made of PBMCs or T cells enriched from blood (not recorded which). The sequence derives from a man younger than 35 who had recovered from COVID-19. CDR3 residues: CASSNDRGGAFF. The CDR3 region has the DNA TGTGCCAGCAGCAATGACAGGGGTGGAGCTTTCTTT.